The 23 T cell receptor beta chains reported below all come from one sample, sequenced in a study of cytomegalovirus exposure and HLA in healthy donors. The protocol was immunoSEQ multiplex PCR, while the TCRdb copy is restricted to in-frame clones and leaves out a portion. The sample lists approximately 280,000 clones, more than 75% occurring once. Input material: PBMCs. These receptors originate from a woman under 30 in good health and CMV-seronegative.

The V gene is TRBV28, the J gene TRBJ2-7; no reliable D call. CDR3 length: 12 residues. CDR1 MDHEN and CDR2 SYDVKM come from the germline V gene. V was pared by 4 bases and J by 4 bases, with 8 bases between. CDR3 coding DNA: TGTGCCAGCAGTTCTTTTCCTTACGAGCAGTACTTC. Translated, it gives CASSSFPYEQYF.

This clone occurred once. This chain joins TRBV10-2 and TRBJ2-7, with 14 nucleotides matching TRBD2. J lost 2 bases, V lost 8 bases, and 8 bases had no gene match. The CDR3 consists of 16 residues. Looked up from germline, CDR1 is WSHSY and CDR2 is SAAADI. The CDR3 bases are TGCGCCAGCTGGGGACTAGCGGGAGTTGTCGCCTACGAGCAGTACTTC. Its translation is CASWGLAGVVAYEQYF.

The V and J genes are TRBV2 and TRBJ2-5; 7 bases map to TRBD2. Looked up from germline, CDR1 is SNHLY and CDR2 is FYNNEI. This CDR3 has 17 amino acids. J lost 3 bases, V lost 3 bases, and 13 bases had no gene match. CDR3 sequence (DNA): TGTGCCAGCAGTGATGGCCCCCGCGGGAGAGCGAAAGAGACCCAGTACTTC. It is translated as CASSDGPRGRAKETQYF.

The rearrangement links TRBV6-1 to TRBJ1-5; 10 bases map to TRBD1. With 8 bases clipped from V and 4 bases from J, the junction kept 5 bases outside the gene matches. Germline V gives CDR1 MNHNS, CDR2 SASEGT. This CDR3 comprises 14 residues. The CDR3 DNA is TGTGCCAGCGCGGACAGGGGGAAAAATCAGCCCCAGCATTTT. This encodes CASADRGKNQPQHF.

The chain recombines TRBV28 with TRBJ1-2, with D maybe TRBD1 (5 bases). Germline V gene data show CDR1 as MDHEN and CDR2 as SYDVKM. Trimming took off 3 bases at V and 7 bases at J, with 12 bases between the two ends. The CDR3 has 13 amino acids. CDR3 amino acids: CASSFGTNIGYTF. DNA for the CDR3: TGTGCCAGCAGTTTCGGGACTAATATTGGCTACACCTTC.

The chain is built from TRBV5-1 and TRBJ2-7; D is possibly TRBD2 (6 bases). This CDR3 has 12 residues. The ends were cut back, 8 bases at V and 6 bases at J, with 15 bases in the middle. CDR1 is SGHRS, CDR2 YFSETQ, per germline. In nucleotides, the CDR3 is TGCGCCAGTGAGGGACCGACTAGCGAGCAGTACTTC. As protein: CASEGPTSEQYF. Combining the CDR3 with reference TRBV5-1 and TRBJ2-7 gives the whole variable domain KAGVTQTPRYLIKTRGQQVTLSCSPISGHRSVSWYQQTPGQGLQFLFEYFSETQRNKGNFPGRFSGRQFSNSRSEMNVSTLELGDSALYLCASEGPTSEQYFGPGTRLTVT.

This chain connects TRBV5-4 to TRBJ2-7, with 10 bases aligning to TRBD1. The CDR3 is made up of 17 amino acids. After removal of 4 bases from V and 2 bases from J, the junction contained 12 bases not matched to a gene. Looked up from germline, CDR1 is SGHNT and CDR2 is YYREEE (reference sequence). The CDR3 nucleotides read TGTGCCAGCAGCCCCCCACCATGGGACAGGGGTACCTACGAGCAGTACTTC. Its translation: CASSPPPWDRGTYEQYF.

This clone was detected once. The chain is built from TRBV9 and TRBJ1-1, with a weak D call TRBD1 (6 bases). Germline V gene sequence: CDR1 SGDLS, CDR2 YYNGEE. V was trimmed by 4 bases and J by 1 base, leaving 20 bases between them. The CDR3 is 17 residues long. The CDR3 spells CASSQPGEDRWNTEAFF. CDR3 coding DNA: TGTGCCAGCAGCCAACCAGGGGAAGACAGGTGGAACACTGAAGCTTTCTTT.

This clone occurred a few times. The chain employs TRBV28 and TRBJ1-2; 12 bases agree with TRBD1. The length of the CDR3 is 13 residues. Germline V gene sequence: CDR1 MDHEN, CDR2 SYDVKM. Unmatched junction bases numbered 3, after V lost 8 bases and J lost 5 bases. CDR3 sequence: CASRDRGPYGYTF. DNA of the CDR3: TGTGCCAGCCGGGACAGGGGGCCTTATGGCTACACCTTC.

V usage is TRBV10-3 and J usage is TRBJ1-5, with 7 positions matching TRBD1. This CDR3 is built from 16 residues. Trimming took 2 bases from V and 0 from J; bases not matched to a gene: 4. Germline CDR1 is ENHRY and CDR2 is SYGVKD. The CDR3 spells CAISEGDSHSNQPQHF. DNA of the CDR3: TGTGCCATCAGTGAGGGGGACAGTCATAGCAATCAGCCCCAGCATTTT.

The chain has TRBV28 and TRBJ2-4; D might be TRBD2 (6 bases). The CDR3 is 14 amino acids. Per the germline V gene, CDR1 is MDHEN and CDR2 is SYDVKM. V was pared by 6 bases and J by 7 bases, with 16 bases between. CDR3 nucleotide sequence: TGTGCCAGCAGCAGACCCCGCGGAGGGAACATTCAGTACTTC. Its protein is CASSRPRGGNIQYF.

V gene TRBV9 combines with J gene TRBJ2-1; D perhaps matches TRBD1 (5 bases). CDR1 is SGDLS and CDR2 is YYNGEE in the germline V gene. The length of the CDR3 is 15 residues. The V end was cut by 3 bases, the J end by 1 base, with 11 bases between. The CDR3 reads CASSAGRTSYNEQFF. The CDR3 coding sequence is TGTGCCAGCAGCGCCGGCAGGACATCCTACAATGAGCAGTTCTTC.

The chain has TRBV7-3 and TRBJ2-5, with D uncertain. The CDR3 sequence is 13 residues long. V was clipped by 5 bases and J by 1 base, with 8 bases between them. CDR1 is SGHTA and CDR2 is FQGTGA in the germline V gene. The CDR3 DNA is TGTGCCAGCAGCCGCCAGGCCCAAGAGACCCAGTACTTC. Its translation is CASSRQAQETQYF.

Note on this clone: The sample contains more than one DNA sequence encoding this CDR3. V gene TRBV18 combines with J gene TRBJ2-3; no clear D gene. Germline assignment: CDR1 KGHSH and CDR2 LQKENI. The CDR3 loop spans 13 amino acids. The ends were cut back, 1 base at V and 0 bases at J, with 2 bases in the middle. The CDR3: CASSPLSTDTQYF. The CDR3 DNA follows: TGTGCCAGCTCACCACTAAGCACAGATACGCAGTATTTT. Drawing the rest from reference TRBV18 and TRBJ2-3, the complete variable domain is NAGVMQNPRHLVRRRGQEARLRCSPMKGHSHVYWYRQLPEEGLKFMVYLQKENIIDESGMPKERFSAEFPKEGPSILRIQQVVRGDSAAYFCASSPLSTDTQYFGPGTRLTVL.

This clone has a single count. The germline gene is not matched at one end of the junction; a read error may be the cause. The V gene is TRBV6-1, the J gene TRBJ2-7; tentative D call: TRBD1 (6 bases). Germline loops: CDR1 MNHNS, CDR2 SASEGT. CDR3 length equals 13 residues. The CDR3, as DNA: TGTGCCACCAGTGGGACAACTACCTACGAGCAGTACTTC. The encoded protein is CATSGTTTYEQYF.

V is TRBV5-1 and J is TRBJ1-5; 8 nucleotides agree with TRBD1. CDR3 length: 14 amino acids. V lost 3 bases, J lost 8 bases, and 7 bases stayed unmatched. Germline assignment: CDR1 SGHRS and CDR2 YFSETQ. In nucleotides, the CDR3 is TGCGCCAGCAGCTGGGGGGACAGGTACGAGCCCCAGCATTTT. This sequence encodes CASSWGDRYEPQHF. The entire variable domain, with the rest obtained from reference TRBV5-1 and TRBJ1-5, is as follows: KAGVTQTPRYLIKTRGQQVTLSCSPISGHRSVSWYQQTPGQGLQFLFEYFSETQRNKGNFPGRFSGRQFSNSRSEMNVSTLELGDSALYLCASSWGDRYEPQHFGDGTRLSIL.

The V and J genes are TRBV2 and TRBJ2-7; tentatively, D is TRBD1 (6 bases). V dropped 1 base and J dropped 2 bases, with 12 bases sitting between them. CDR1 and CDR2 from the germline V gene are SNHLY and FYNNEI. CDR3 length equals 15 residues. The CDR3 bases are TGTGCCAGCAGTGAAGAGGGGGTCGGGGCCTACGAGCAGTACTTC. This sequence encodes CASSEEGVGAYEQYF.

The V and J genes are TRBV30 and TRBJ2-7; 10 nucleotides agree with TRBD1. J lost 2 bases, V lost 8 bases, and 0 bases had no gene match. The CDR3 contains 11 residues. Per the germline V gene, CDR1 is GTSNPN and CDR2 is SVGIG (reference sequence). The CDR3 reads CAGTGAYEQYF. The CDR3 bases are TGTGCCGGGACAGGGGCCTACGAGCAGTACTTC. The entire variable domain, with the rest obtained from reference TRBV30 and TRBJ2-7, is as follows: SQTIHQWPATLVQPVGSPLSLECTVEGTSNPNLYWYRQAAGRGLQLLFYSVGIGQISSEVPQNLSASRPQDRQFILSSKKLLLSDSGFYLCAGTGAYEQYFGPGTRLTVT.

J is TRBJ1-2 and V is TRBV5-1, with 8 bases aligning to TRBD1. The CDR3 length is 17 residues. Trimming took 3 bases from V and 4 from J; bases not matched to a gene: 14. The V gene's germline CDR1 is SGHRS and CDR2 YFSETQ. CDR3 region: CASSSGGRGPLSYGYTF. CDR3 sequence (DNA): TGCGCCAGCAGCTCCGGTGGCAGGGGGCCTTTGTCCTATGGCTACACCTTC.

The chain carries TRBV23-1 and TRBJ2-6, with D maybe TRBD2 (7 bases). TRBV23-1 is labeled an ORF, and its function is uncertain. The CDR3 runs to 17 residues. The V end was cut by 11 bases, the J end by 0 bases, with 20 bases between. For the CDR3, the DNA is TGCGCCCCCCGGAGGGGGGGCTTCAGCTCTGGGGCCAACGTCCTGACTTTC. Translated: CAPRRGGFSSGANVLTF.

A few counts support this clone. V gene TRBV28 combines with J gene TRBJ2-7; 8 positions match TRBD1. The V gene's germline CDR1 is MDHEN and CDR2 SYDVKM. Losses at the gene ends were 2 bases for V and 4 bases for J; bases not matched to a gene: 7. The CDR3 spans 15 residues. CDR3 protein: CASSLPDRVNYEQYF. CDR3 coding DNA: TGTGCCAGCAGTTTACCGGACAGGGTAAATTACGAGCAGTACTTC.

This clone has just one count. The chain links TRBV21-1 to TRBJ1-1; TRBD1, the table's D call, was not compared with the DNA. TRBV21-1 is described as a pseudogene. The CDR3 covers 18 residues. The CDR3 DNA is TGTGCCAGCAGCTCCCCCTCAGCTAAAGGGGGCCCGGTCCCTGAAGCTTTCTTT. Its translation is CASSSPSAKGGPVPEAFF.

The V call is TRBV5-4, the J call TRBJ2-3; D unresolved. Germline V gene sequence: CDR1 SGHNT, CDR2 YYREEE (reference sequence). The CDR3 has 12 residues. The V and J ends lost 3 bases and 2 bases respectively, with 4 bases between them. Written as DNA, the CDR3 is TGTGCCAGCAGCTCTAACACAGATACGCAGTATTTT. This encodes CASSSNTDTQYF.